The 3 T cell receptor beta chains reported below all come from one sample, sequenced in a study of T-cell reconstitution after alpha-beta-depleted transplantation in children. For TCRbeta, the library was prepared with unique molecular identifiers. TCRdb re-analysed the PCR reads in MiXCR, keeping a single row per CDR3 protein. This sample has roughly 350,000 distinct CDR3 sequences, with 10% found just once. The sequenced sample was PBMCs from the stem cell graft donor, obtained from the stem cell graft. The receptors originated from a human donor who donated a stem cell graft to a child with acute lymphoblastic leukemia.

This clonotype was counted a few times. V gene TRBV5-1 combines with J gene TRBJ2-1, with D possibly being TRBD2 (6 bases). Trimming removed 4 bases from V and 3 bases from J, with 11 bases in between. This CDR3 has 14 amino acids. Germline V gene sequence: CDR1 SGHRS, CDR2 YFSETQ. The CDR3 loop reads CASSGGGNYNEQFF. CDR3 in DNA: TGCGCCAGCAGCGGTGGAGGGAACTACAATGAGCAGTTCTTC.

This clonotype was counted a few times. This rearrangement joins TRBV7-2 to TRBJ2-7, with TRBD2 matching over 8 bases. Trimming took 3 bases from V and 5 from J; bases not matched to a gene: 3. The CDR3 runs to 13 residues. Germline V CDR1 and CDR2: SGHTA, FQGNSA. This CDR3 reads CASSLERENEQYF. The DNA for the CDR3 is TGTGCCAGCAGCTTGGAGCGGGAGAACGAGCAGTACTTC.

This clonotype was observed a few times. The chain recombines TRBV7-3 with TRBJ2-6; 9 positions agree with TRBD1. CDR3 length equals 17 residues. Losses at the gene ends were 5 bases for V and 4 bases for J; bases not matched to a gene: 9. Germline-derived CDR1 and CDR2 are SGHTA and FQGTGA. The CDR3 sequence is CASSPQRTGAGANVLTF. The CDR3 bases are TGTGCCAGCAGCCCCCAAAGGACAGGGGCAGGGGCCAACGTCCTGACTTTC.